This TCR beta chain came from a study of tumor-infiltrating lymphocytes in primary liver carcinoma. From unsorted bulk tissue weighing roughly 17-31 mg, DNA and RNA were co-extracted. The CDR3 sequence is 17 residues long. Per germline, CDR1 MNHNS and CDR2 SASEGT. Making TCR beta cDNA involved around 510 ng total RNA and a constant-region primer. Employing slightly modified ARM-PCR, three nested multiplex PCR rounds were run, and these gave rise to the TCR beta libraries. PCR rounds one and two used TRBV1-TRBV30 forward primers with a C-beta reverse primer for around 9 cycles each. TCRdb passed the multiplex PCR reads through MiXCR, listing each CDR3 protein once. The data contain fewer than 150,000 distinct CDR3 sequences, roughly three fifths of them singletons. Points on this clonotype: One junction end does not reproduce the germline sequence, and a read error may be involved.

This TCR was recovered from a woman aged 55-70 years with primary liver carcinoma and hepatitis B virus infection. This rearrangement joins TRBV6-1 to TRBJ1-3; a possible D gene is TRBD1 (5 bases). Sequencing input: liver tumor tissue from sampling region 1. Subset meaning: tumor region T1, superior pole. Written as DNA, the CDR3 is TGTGTCAGCAGTGATCACTCACAGGAGTTCTCTGGAAACACCATATATTTT. As protein: CVSSDHSQEFSGNTIYF.